This record looks at one TCR beta chain sequence and its context. The entry originates in a study of blood T cell repertoires in COVID-19. Study-level information: Samples of COVID-19 (acute and convalescent) were obtained from the United States, Italy and Spain. PBMCs, B-cell-depleted T cells, or T cells provided the cDNA or gDNA that made up the material.

Source study methods: Estimates of nucleated cell counts were drawn from the amplification of reference gene primers. Here immunoSEQ multiplex PCR was the method, and the copy in TCRdb shows in-frame clones only, minus some. V, J and clone size are taken as reported in that table, and D and trimming were inferred from the DNA itself. The sample lists about 150,000 clones, approximately 80% occurring once. Germline CDR1 is LNHDA and CDR2 is SQIVND (reference sequence). The CDR3 is 15 residues long. Trimming pared 5 bases from V and 3 bases from J, leaving 16 bases between. V usage is TRBV19 and J usage is TRBJ1-2; D unresolved. The sequence came from a woman aged 80 or over with acute or convalescent COVID-19. Sequencing was performed on peripheral blood. CDR3 nucleotides: TGTGCCAGTAGTGGCAGGCGAGGACTGGACTATGGCTACACCTTC. Amino acids: CASSGRRGLDYGYTF.